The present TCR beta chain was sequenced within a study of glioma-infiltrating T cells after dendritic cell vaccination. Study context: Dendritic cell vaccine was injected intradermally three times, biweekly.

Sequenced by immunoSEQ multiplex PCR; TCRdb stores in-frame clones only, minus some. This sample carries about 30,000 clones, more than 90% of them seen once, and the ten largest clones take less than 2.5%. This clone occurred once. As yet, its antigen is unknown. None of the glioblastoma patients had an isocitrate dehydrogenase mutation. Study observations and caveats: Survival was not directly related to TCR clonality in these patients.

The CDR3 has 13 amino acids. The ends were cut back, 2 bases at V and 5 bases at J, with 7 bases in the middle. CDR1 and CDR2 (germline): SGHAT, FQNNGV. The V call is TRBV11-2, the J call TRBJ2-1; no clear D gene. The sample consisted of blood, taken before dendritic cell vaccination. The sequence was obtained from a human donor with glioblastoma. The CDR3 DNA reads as TGTGCCAGCAGCTTAAAGCTAAACAATGAGCAGTTCTTC. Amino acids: CASSLKLNNEQFF.